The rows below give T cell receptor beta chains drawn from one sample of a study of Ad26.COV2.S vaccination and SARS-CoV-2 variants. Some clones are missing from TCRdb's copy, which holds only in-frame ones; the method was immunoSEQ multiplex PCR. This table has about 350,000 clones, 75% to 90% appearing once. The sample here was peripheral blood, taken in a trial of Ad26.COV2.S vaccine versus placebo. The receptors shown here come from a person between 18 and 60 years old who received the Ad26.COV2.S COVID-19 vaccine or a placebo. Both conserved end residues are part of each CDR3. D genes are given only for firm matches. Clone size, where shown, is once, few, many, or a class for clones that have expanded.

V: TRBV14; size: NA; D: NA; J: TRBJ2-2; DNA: TGTGCCAGCAGCCAAGAGAGGGTCTACACCGGGGAGCTGTTTTTT; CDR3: CASSQERVYTGELFF
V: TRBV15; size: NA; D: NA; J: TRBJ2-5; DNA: TGTGCCACCAGCAGAGCCGGGGAGACCCAGTACTTC; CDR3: CATSRAGETQYF
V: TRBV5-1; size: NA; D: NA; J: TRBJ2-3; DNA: TGCGCCAGCAGCTTGTTGGCGGGGGCGAGCACAGATACGCAGTATTTT; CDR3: CASSLLAGASTDTQYF
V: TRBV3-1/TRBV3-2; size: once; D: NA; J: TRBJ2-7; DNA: TGTGCCAGCAGCCAGATCTTGACTGCCAGCTCCTACGAGCAGTACTTC; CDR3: CASSQILTASSYEQYF
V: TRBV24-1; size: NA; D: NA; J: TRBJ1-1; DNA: TGTGCCACCAGTGATTTGAGGGGCGAGGTGACTTTCTTT; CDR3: CATSDLRGEVTFF
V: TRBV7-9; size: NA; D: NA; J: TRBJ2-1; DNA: TGTGCCAGCAGCTTAGAGGGAAGGTCCTACAATGAGCAGTTCTTC; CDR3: CASSLEGRSYNEQFF
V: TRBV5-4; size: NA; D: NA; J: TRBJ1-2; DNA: TGTGCCAGCAGCTTCGAGGGGGGCTATGGCTACACCTTC; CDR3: CASSFEGGYGYTF
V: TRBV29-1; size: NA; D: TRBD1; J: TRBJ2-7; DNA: TGCAGCGTCTCTAGCGGACAGGGGAGGGACGAGCAGTACTTC; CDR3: CSVSSGQGRDEQYF
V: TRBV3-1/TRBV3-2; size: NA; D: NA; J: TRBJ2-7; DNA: TGTGCCAGCAGCCAAGAAGGAACTTCCTACGAGCAGTACTTC; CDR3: CASSQEGTSYEQYF
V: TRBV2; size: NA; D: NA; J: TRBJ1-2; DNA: TGTGCCAGCAGTGAAGAGCTGGGGGCGAGTGGCTACACCTTC; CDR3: CASSEELGASGYTF
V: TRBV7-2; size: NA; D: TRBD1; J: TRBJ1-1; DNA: TGTGCCCTTTTGGACAGGGGCGAGGGGAACACTGAAGCTTTCTTT; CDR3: CALLDRGEGNTEAFF
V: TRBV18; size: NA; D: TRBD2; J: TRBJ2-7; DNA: TGTGCCAGCTCACCGGCGGCGGGAGGAGCGTTTCCCTACGAGCAGTACTTC; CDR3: CASSPAAGGAFPYEQYF
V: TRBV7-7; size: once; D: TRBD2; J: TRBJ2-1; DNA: TGTGCCAGCAGCTCGGGACTAGCGGGAGGCTACAATGAGCAGTTCTTC; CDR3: CASSSGLAGGYNEQFF
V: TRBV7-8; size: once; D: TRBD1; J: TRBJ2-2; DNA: TGTGCCAGCAGTTGGGGGACAGGGAACACCGGGGAGCTGTTTTTT; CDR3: CASSWGTGNTGELFF
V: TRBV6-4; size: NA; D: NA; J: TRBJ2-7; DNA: TGTGCCAGCAGTGATATTCGTGCCTACGAGCAGTACTTC; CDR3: CASSDIRAYEQYF
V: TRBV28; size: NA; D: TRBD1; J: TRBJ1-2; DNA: TGTGCCAGCATCCCCGAGACAGGGGGATATGGCTACACCTTC; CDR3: CASIPETGGYGYTF
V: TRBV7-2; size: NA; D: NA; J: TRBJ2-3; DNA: TGTGCCAGCAGCTTATTAAGCGGTGGTTTCACAGATACGCAGTATTTT; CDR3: CASSLLSGGFTDTQYF
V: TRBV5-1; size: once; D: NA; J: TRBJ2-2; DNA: TGCGCCAGCAGCAGAGACAGCACCGGGGAGCTGTTTTTT; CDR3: CASSRDSTGELFF
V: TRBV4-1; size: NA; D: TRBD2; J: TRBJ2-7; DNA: TGCGCCAGCAGCACAGAAGGGCCGGGACTAGAATACGAGCAGTACTTC; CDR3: CASSTEGPGLEYEQYF
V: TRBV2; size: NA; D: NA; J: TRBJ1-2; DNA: TGTGCCAGCAGTGTATTATCTGGAGCTAACTATGGCTACACCTTC; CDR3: CASSVLSGANYGYTF
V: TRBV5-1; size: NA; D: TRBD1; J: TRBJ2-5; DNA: TGCGCCAGCAGCCTGGGACAGGGGGGACGAGAGACCCAGTACTTC; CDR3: CASSLGQGGRETQYF
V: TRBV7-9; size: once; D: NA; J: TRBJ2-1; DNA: TGTGCCAGCAGCGGAGGGACTTACTACAATGAGCAGTTCTTC; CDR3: CASSGGTYYNEQFF
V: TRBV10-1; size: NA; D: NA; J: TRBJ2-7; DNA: TGCGCCAGCAGTGAGGCCCCCAGGCGGGAGCAGTACTTC; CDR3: CASSEAPRREQYF
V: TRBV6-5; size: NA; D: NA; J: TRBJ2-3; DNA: TGTGCCAGCAGTTTACTGGCTGGGGGTGCAGATACGCAGTATTTT; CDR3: CASSLLAGGADTQYF
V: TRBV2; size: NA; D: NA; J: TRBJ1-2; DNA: TGTGCCAGCAGTGGGGGTCGGGGCTACACCTTC; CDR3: CASSGGRGYTF
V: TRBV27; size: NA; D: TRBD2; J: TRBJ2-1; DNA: TGTGCCAGCAGTTTATTGGCGACTAGCGGGAGTAGGCAGTTCTTC; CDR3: CASSLLATSGSRQFF
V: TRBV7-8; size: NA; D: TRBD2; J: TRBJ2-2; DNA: TGTGCCAGCAGCCCCCTCTGGCGGGAGATAGCCGGGGAGCTGTTTTTT; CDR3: CASSPLWREIAGELFF
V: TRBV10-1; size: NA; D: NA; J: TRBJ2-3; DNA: TGCGCCAGCAGTGCACAGGTCGGTGGTGATACGCAGTATTTT; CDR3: CASSAQVGGDTQYF
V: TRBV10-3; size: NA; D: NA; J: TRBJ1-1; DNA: TGTGCCATCAGTGAGCGGACGGGACGAGACACTGAAGCTTTCTTT; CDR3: CAISERTGRDTEAFF
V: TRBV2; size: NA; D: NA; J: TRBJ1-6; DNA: TGTGCCAGCAGTGAAGCTCTGTCTCCCCTCCACTTT; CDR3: CASSEALSPLHF
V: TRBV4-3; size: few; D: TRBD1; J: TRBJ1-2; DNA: TGCGCCAGCAGCCAAGATCGACAGGGGCATAAATCCTTTTATGGCTACACCTTC; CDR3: CASSQDRQGHKSFYGYTF
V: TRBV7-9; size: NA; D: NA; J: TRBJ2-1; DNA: TGTGCCAGCAGCGCCGGGACGAGGGGCGATGAGCAGTTCTTC; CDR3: CASSAGTRGDEQFF
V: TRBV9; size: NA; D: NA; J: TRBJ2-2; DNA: TGTGCCAGCAGCTCTCGGGTGGCGGGGGAGCTGTTTTTT; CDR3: CASSSRVAGELFF
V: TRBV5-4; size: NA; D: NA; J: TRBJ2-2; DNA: TGTGCCAGCAGCGCCTGGTTAGGGGGCACCGGGGAGCTGTTTTTT; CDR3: CASSAWLGGTGELFF
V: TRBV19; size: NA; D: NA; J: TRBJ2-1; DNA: TGTGCCAGTAGTAAAGGGGGAGCGTCCTACAATGAGCAGTTCTTC; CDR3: CASSKGGASYNEQFF
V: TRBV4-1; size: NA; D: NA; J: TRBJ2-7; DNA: TGCGCCAGCAGCCAAGTGGGCCTGGCCTACGAGCAGTACTTC; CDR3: CASSQVGLAYEQYF
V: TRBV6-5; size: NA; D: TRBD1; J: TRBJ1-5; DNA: TGTGCCAGCAGGGTGTCAGGGGGGACTCAGCCCCAGCATTTT; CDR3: CASRVSGGTQPQHF
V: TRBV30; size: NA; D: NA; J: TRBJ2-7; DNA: TGTGCCTGGAAATCGGCAGGCCTCTACGAGCAGTACTTC; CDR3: CAWKSAGLYEQYF
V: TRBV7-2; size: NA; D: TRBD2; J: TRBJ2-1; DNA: TGTGCCAGCAGCCCCCGAAGCGGGACGGTCCATGAGCAGTTCTTC; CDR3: CASSPRSGTVHEQFF
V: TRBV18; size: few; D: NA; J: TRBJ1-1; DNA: TGTGCCAGCTCTTACCATACCCCTGCAAACACTGAAGCTTTCTTT; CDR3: CASSYHTPANTEAFF
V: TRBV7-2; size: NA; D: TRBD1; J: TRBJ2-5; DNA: TGTGCCAGCAGCTTGCCCCCCGGGACAGACGTACAAGAGACCCAGTACTTC; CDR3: CASSLPPGTDVQETQYF
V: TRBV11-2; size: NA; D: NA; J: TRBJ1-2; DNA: TGTGCCAGCAGCCCTGAAAGGCTGGCGCTTGGCTACACCTTC; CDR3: CASSPERLALGYTF
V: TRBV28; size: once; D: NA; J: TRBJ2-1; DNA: TGTGCCAGCAGTCAACCTACAGGGAGTGGCAATGAGCAGTTCTTC; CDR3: CASSQPTGSGNEQFF
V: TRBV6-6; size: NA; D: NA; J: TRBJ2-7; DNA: TGTGCCAGCGCCGGCGGGGTGAGGTACGAGCAGTACTTC; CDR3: CASAGGVRYEQYF
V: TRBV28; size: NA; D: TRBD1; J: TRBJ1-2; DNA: TGTGCCAGCAGTTCGGGTACCGGGACAGGGGAATTTGGCTACACCTTC; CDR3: CASSSGTGTGEFGYTF
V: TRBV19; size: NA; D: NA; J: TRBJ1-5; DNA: TGTGCCAGTAGTACCAGGGGCCGGAGCAATCAGCCCCAGCATTTT; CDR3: CASSTRGRSNQPQHF
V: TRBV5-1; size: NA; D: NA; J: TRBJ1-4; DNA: TGCGCCAGCACTCTACAGGGCGCAACTAATGAAAAACTGTTTTTT; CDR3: CASTLQGATNEKLFF
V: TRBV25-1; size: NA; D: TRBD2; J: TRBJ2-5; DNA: TGTGCCAGCAGCCCTAGCGGGGGGGCGGGAGAGACCCAGTACTTC; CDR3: CASSPSGGAGETQYF
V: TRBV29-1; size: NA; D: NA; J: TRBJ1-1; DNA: TGCAGCGTTTTAGAGAACACTGAAGCTTTCTTT; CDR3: CSVLENTEAFF
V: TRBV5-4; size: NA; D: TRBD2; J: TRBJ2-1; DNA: TGTGCCAGCAGTCCCCCGGGACTAGCGGAGCTAAGCTCCTACAATGAGCAGTTCTTC; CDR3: CASSPPGLAELSSYNEQFF